This T cell receptor (beta chain) was identified in a study of cytomegalovirus exposure and HLA in healthy donors. Study background: Of all 400 or so donors who were genotyped, 80% to 85% belonged to the Caucasian-associated ancestry cluster.

General study points: The productive fraction for most TCR beta V segments was about 87% or about 30% in an earlier analysis. Rare TCR sequences dominated, though some public TCRs recurred in many donors. It was reported in a later analysis that an Asian-associated ancestry cluster showed fewer N-insertions than the 666-donor mean.

On this clone: Its target is unknown.

This PCR relied on a set of 60 Vbeta primers and 13 Jbeta primers. Here immunoSEQ multiplex PCR was the method, and the copy in TCRdb shows in-frame clones only, minus some. The sample has 90,000 to 120,000 clones; approximately 82% are singletons. Sequenced input: PBMCs. This TCR was sampled from a woman aged 18-29 years in good health and CMV-seronegative.

CDR3 in amino acids: CASSILGSGSSYNEQFF. The CDR3 region has the DNA TGTGCCAGTAGTATCCTTGGTAGCGGGAGCTCCTACAATGAGCAGTTCTTC. The chain has TRBV19 and TRBJ2-1, with 9 bases aligning to TRBD2. In germline, CDR1 is LNHDA, CDR2 SQIVND (reference sequence). The CDR3 has 17 residues. Trimming at V came to 3 bases and at J to 0 bases, leaving 6 bases not matched to a gene.